The 4 T cell receptor beta chains given below trace back to one sample, sequenced in a study of shared clonotypes between healthy human individuals. Using immunoSEQ multiplex PCR, the repertoire was profiled, and TCRdb retains in-frame clones only, with some absent. The sample consists of about 2.3 million clones, roughly 93% of them appearing once. The sequenced sample consisted of naive CD4+ T cells from PBMCs. As for subset: CD45RA+ positively selected. The receptors were sampled from a man in his late teens or twenties in good health. Some clones in this sample may be carry-over from other donors' samples.

The chain combines TRBV7-3 with TRBJ2-3, with D perhaps assigned TRBD1 or TRBD2 (5 bases each). The CDR3 loop spans 20 amino acids. Germline-derived CDR1 and CDR2 are SGHTA and FQGTGA. The V end was cut by 10 bases, the J end by 0 bases, with 32 bases between. CDR3 in amino acids: CAIDGGTGTATNLSTDTQYF. The DNA for the CDR3 is TGTGCCATCGACGGCGGCACTGGGACCGCAACTAATCTAAGCACAGATACGCAGTATTTT. The variable domain in full, completed from reference TRBV7-3 and TRBJ2-3, reads GAGVSQTPSNKVTEKGKYVELRCDPISGHTALYWYRQSLGQGPEFLIYFQGTGAADDSGLPNDRFFAVRPEGSVSTLKIQRTERGDSAVYLCAIDGGTGTATNLSTDTQYFGPGTRLTVL.

The chain couples TRBV4-1 to TRBJ2-3; 9 bases match TRBD2. With V trimmed by 4 bases and J by 5 bases, 13 bases remained unmatched. Germline CDR1 is MGHRA and CDR2 is YSYEKL. The CDR3 is 17 residues long. CDR3 sequence reads: CASSLGLAIGGVDTQYF. CDR3 coding DNA: TGCGCCAGCAGCCTTGGACTAGCGATTGGAGGGGTAGATACGCAGTATTTT.

The chain uses TRBV18 and TRBJ2-3, with D perhaps matching TRBD1 (6 bases). The CDR3 contains 14 residues. From germline, CDR1 is KGHSH and CDR2 LQKENI. The V and J ends lost 0 bases and 6 bases respectively, with 10 bases between them. The CDR3 DNA reads as TGTGCCAGCTCACCACCCACAGGGTTGGATACGCAGTATTTT. Protein sequence: CASSPPTGLDTQYF.

V gene TRBV28 combines with J gene TRBJ1-3; D remains unclear. Trimming removed 3 bases at V and 1 base at J, with 10 bases between. CDR1 is MDHEN and CDR2 is SYDVKM in the germline V gene. The CDR3 totals 15 residues. CDR3 in amino acids: CASSFPRASGNTIYF. CDR3 bases: TGTGCCAGCAGTTTTCCAAGGGCTTCTGGAAACACCATATATTTT.